Sequencing of this TCR beta chain was carried out in a study of long-term antiretroviral therapy in people with HIV. Study as a whole: Of all samples, the earliest predate the 2015 immediate-ART recommendation by about a decade. Study outcomes and limitations: Diversity went up after ART and still fell short of transplant donor controls.

The libraries were made with immunoSEQ v3.0 at survey level. Measured with immunoSEQ multiplex PCR; TCRdb has only the in-frame clones, and not every one. The sample carries 32,000 or so clones, roughly 80% recorded once. A word on this clone: Its matching antigen is unknown.

This CDR3 spans 15 amino acids. Germline lookup yields CDR1 MNHEY and CDR2 SVGAGI. The V segment lost 5 bases and the J segment 8 bases; nucleotides outside the gene matches: 11. V gene TRBV6-5 combines with J gene TRBJ1-4; the match to TRBD1 covers 7 bases. The TCR was taken from a woman aged 45-60 years with HIV. The material sequenced was unsorted PBMCs, taken 2 years after starting antiretroviral therapy. The DNA of the CDR3 is TGTGCCAGCAGTAACCGACCGGGACAGCAAGAAAAACTGTTTTTT. Protein sequence: CASSNRPGQQEKLFF.